This is a list of T cell receptor beta chains from one sample in a study of blood T cell repertoires in COVID-19. The table came from immunoSEQ multiplex PCR; TCRdb's copy has only in-frame clones and leaves some out. The data hold 150,000 to 200,000 clones, with 85% to 95% observed a single time. Sequences were obtained from peripheral blood. These receptors were obtained from a woman aged 55-69 years with COVID-19, enrolled during active disease. The CDR3 runs from the conserved cysteine through the conserved F or W. Each record gives: V gene, clone size, J gene, D gene, CDR3 DNA, CDR3 protein. D genes are given only for firm matches. Clone size is shown for a subset of rows, as once, few, many or a class of expanded clone.

TRBV5-1,-,TRBJ2-5,-,TGCGCCAGCAGCTCCAACAGGGCCTGGGAGACCCAGTACTTC,CASSSNRAWETQYF
TRBV6-2/TRBV6-3,-,TRBJ2-5,TRBD1,TGTGCCAGCAGTAAGGGGCGTCGGACGATATCCAGGGGGGAGACCCAGTACTTC,CASSKGRRTISRGETQYF
TRBV7-9,-,TRBJ1-2,TRBD1,TGTGCCAGCAGCTTAGGACAGGGTAACTATGGCTACACCTTC,CASSLGQGNYGYTF
TRBV6-2/TRBV6-3,-,TRBJ2-1,-,TGTGCCAGCAGTTCAAGGACGGGGGGCGAGGGTAATGAGCAGTTCTTC,CASSSRTGGEGNEQFF
TRBV21-1,-,TRBJ1-2,-,TGTGCCAGCAAGCATTCCCCGGGACACTTTACTAACTATGGCTACACCTTC,CASKHSPGHFTNYGYTF
TRBV4-3,few,TRBJ2-2,TRBD2,TGCGCCAGCAGCCAAGATATGGAGGGGCTAGCGGGGGCCCTGAACACCGGGGAGCTGTTTTTT,CASSQDMEGLAGALNTGELFF
TRBV20-1,-,TRBJ2-7,-,TGCAGTGCTACGAGTAGCGACGAGCAGTACTTC,CSATSSDEQYF
TRBV7-8,-,TRBJ1-2,TRBD1,TGTGCCAGCAGCTTAGGGACAGGGAGGTTTGAAGGGAAAGGCTACACCTTC,CASSLGTGRFEGKGYTF
TRBV7-2,-,TRBJ1-2,-,TGTGCCAGCAGCCCCCAGCAGGGGTCGTATGGCTACACCTTC,CASSPQQGSYGYTF
TRBV7-9,-,TRBJ1-4,-,TGTGCCAGCAGCTTAGCGAGTCGTCGGGAAAAACTGTTTTTT,CASSLASRREKLFF
TRBV19,-,TRBJ2-7,TRBD1,TGTGCCAGTAGTATAGTCGGACAGGGGAGCTACGAGCAGTACTTC,CASSIVGQGSYEQYF
TRBV7-9,-,TRBJ1-1,TRBD1,TGTGCCAGCAGACCACGGCTAAGGGGGACAGACGGTATGAACACTGAAGCTTTCTTT,CASRPRLRGTDGMNTEAFF
TRBV3-1/TRBV3-2,once,TRBJ2-1,TRBD2,TGTGCCAGCAGCCCCCTAGCGGGGGGGCGAAATGAGCAGTTCTTC,CASSPLAGGRNEQFF
TRBV7-2,-,TRBJ2-5,TRBD1,TGTGCCAGCAGCTCGACAGGGGCTACCTGGGAGACCCAGTACTTC,CASSSTGATWETQYF
TRBV27,-,TRBJ1-2,TRBD1,TGTGCCAGCAGTTTCAACAGGGGCCTTGGCTACACCTTC,CASSFNRGLGYTF
TRBV7-3,many,TRBJ2-1,TRBD2,TGTGCCAGCAGCTTAGAGAGGCTAGCGGTCAATGAGCAGTTCTTC,CASSLERLAVNEQFF